This T cell receptor (beta chain) was retrieved from a study of T cell repertoires in cytomegalovirus infection. Germline V lookup: CDR1 SGHRS, CDR2 YFSETQ. This CDR3 contains 17 residues. The V gene end was trimmed by 0 bases and the J gene end by 2 bases; junction bases not matched to a gene: 9. TCRdb fed the reads into MiXCR, producing one record per CDR3 protein. Here the sample spans about 490,000 distinct CDR3 sequences, around 10% being singletons. Sequenced material: PBMCs. The chain combines TRBV5-1 with TRBJ2-5, with TRBD2 matching 8 bases. The receptor was isolated from a human donor in good health (CMV status not recorded). Some clones in this sample may be carry-over from other donors' samples. CDR3 sequence (DNA): TGCGCCAGCAGCTTGGCTTATACTAGCGGACATCAAGAGACCCAGTACTTC. Translation gives CASSLAYTSGHQETQYF.